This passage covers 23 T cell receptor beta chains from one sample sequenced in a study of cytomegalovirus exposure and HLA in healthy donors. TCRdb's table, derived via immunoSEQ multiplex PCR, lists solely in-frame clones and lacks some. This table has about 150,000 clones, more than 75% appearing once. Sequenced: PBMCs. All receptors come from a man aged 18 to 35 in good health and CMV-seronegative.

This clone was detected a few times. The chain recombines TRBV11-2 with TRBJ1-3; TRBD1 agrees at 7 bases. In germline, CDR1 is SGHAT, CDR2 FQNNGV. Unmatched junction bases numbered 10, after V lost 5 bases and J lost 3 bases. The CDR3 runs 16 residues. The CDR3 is CASSRTQGRFGNTIYF. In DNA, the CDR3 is TGTGCCAGCAGCCGGACACAGGGGCGTTTTGGAAACACCATATATTTT.

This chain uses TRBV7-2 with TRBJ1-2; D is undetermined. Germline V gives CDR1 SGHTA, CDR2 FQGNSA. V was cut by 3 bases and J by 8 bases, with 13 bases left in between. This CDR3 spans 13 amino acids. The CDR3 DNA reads TGTGCCAGCAGCTTGACGGCTTCGGGGGGCTACACCTTC. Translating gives CASSLTASGGYTF. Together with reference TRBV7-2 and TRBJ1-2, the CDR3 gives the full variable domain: GAGVSQSPSNKVTEKGKDVELRCDPISGHTALYWYRQSLGQGLEFLIYFQGNSAPDKSGLPSDRFSAERTGGSVSTLTIQRTQQEDSAVYLCASSLTASGGYTFGSGTRLTVV.

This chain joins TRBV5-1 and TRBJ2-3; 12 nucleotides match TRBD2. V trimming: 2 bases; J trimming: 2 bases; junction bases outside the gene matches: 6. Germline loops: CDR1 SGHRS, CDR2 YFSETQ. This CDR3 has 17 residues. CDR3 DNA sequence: TGCGCCAGCAGCTTTTATGGGACTAGCGGGTACACAGATACGCAGTATTTT. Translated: CASSFYGTSGYTDTQYF.

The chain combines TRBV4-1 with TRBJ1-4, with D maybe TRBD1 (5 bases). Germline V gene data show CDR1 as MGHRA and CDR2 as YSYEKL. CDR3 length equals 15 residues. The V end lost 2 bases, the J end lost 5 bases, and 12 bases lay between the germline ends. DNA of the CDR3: TGCGCCAGCAGCCAAACCGACAGCTCCAATGAAAAACTGTTTTTT. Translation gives CASSQTDSSNEKLFF.

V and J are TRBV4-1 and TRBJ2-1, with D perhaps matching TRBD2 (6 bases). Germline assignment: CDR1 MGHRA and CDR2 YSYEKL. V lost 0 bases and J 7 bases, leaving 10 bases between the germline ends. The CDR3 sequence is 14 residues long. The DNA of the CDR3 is TGCGCCAGCAGCCAAGAAGGAGGGTTGAATGAGCAGTTCTTC. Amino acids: CASSQEGGLNEQFF.

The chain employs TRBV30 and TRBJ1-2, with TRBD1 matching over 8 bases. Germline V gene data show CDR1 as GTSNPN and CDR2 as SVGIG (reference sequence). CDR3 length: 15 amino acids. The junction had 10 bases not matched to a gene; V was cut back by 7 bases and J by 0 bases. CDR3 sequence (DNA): TGTGCCTCGGCCCAGGGGGCTCCAGCTAACTATGGCTACACCTTC. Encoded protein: CASAQGAPANYGYTF.

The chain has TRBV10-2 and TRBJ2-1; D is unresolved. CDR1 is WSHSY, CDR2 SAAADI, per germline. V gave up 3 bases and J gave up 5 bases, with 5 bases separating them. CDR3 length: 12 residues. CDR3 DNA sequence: TGCGCCAGCAGTGAAACAGACAATGAGCAGTTCTTC. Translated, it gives CASSETDNEQFF.

The CDR3 DNA reads TGTGCCAGCAGGCCCGGGACAGGCCCGCAGTATTTT. Translation gives CASRPGTGPQYF. The genes are TRBV28 and TRBJ2-3; TRBD1 matches 8 bases. V lost 6 bases, J lost 10 bases, and 6 bases stayed unmatched. CDR3 size: 12 residues. Germline-derived CDR1 and CDR2 are MDHEN and SYDVKM.

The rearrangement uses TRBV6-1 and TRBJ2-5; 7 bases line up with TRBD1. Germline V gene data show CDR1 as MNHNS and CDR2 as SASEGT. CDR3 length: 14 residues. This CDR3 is CITGVSYLGETQYF. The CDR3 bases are TGTATTACAGGGGTATCATACCTGGGAGAGACCCAGTACTTC.

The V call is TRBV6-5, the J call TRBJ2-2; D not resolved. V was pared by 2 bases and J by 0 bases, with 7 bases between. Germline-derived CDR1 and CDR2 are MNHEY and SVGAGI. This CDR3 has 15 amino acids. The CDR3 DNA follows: TGTGCCAGCAGTTACGGGCAGGCGAACACCGGGGAGCTGTTTTTT. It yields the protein CASSYGQANTGELFF.

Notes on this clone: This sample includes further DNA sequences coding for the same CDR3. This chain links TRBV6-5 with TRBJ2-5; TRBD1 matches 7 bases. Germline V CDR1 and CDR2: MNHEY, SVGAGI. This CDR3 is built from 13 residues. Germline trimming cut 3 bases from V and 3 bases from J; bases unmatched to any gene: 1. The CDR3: CASSYGTEETQYF. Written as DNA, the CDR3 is TGTGCCAGCAGTTATGGGACAGAAGAGACCCAGTACTTC.

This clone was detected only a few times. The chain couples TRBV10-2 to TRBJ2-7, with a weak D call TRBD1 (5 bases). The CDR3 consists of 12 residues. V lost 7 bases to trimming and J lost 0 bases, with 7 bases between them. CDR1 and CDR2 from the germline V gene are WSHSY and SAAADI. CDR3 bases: TGCGCCAGCAAGGACAACTCCTACGAGCAGTACGTC. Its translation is CASKDNSYEQYV.

The CDR3 nucleotides read TGTGCCAGCAGCGCGACCCGGGTCGGGTATGGCTACACCTTC. This gives the protein CASSATRVGYGYTF. The chain joins TRBV11-1 to TRBJ1-2, with D hard to call. The CDR3 sequence is 14 residues long. Germline-derived CDR1 and CDR2 are SGHAT and FQDESV (reference sequence). Trimming pared 5 bases from V and 5 bases from J, leaving 15 bases between.

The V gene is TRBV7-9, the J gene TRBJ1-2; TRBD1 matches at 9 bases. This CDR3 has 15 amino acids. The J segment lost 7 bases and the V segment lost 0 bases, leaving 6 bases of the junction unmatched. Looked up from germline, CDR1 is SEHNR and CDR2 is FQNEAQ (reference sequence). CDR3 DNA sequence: TGTGCCAGCAGCTTAGCTGGACAGGGGAAACTTGGCTACACCTTC. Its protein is CASSLAGQGKLGYTF.

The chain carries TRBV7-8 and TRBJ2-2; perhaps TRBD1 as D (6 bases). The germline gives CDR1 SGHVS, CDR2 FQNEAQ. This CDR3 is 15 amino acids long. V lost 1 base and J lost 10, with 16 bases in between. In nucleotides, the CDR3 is TGTGCCAGCAGCTTAGAACAGGGACACGGGATGGAGCTGTTTTTT. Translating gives CASSLEQGHGMELFF.

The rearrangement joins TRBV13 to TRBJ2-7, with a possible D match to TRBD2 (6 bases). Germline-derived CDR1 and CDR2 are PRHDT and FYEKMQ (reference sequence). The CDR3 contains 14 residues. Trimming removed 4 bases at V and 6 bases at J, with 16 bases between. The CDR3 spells CASSSGGTFSEQYV. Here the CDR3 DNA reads TGTGCCAGCAGCTCTGGCGGGACCTTTTCCGAGCAGTACGTC.

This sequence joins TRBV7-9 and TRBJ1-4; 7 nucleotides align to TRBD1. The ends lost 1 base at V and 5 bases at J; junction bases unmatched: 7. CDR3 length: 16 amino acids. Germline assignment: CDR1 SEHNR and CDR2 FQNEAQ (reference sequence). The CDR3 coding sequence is TGTGCCAGCAGCTTAGGGGGACAGCTAACAAATGAAAAACTGTTTTTT. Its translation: CASSLGGQLTNEKLFF.

CDR3 bases: TGCAGCATCCGGACAGGATACAATGAGCAGTTCTTC. It is translated as CSIRTGYNEQFF. This chain joins TRBV29-1 and TRBJ2-1, with TRBD1 identical over 7 bases. The CDR3 is 12 residues long. Trimming removed 8 bases from V and 4 bases from J; junction bases left unmatched: 5. Germline CDR1 reads SQVTM; CDR2 reads ANQGSEA.

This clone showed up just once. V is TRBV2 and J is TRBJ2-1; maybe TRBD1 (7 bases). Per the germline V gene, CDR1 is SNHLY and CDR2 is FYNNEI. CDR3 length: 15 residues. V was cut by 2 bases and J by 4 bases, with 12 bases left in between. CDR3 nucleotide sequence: TGTGCCAGCAGTGAAATGGAGGGGGCGTACAATGAGCAGTTCTTC. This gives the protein CASSEMEGAYNEQFF.

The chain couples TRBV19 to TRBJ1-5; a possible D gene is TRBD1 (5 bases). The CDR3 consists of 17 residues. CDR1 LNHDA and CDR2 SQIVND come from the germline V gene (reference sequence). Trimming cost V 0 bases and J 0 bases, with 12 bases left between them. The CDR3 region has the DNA TGTGCCAGTAGTATAGACGCAGGGTTTAATAGCAATCAGCCCCAGCATTTT. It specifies CASSIDAGFNSNQPQHF.

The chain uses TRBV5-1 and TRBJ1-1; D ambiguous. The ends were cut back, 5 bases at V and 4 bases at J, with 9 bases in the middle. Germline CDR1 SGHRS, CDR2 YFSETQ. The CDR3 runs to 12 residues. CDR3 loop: CASRMGGTEAFF. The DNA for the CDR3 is TGCGCCAGCAGGATGGGAGGCACTGAAGCTTTCTTT.

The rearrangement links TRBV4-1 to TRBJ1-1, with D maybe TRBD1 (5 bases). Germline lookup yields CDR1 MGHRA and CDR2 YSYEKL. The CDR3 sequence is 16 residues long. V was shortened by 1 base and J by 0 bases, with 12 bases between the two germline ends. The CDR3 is CASSQAPRALNTEAFF. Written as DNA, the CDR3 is TGCGCCAGCAGCCAAGCCCCCAGGGCGTTGAACACTGAAGCTTTCTTT.

CDR3 in DNA: TGTGCCAGCAGTTTCTCAGGGGGCGATGGCTACACCTTC. Protein product: CASSFSGGDGYTF. The V and J genes are TRBV27 and TRBJ1-2; 8 positions match TRBD1. The J segment lost 6 bases and the V segment lost 3 bases, leaving 3 bases of the junction unmatched. The CDR3 length is 13 residues. Germline values: CDR1 MNHEY, CDR2 SMNVEV (reference sequence).